One and the same sample provided the 27 T cell receptor beta chains below, sequenced in a study of CD8 T cells in Susac syndrome. With random hexamers, roughly 0.45 to 1 ug RNA was reverse transcribed. TCRdb analysed the immunoSEQ multiplex PCR reads with MiXCR anew, one entry per CDR3 protein. The sample gives almost 450,000 distinct CDR3 sequences, around 85% of which show up once; approximately 0.12% is in the top ten. The source material was CD8+ T cells from PBMCs. Receptors originate from a human donor with multiple sclerosis.

The gene calls are TRBV3-1 and TRBJ2-5; D unresolved. The CDR3 runs 14 residues. The germline CDR1 and CDR2 sequences are LGHDT and YNNKEL (reference sequence). The V end was cut by 0 bases, the J end by 4 bases, with 9 bases between. CDR3 region: CASSQEPSGETQYF. The CDR3 DNA reads as TGTGCCAGCAGCCAAGAGCCCTCGGGAGAGACCCAGTACTTC.

The rearrangement uses TRBV6-1 and TRBJ2-6, with TRBD1 identical over 7 bases. Per the germline V gene, CDR1 is MNHNS and CDR2 is SASEGT. This CDR3 contains 17 residues. The V segment lost 6 bases and the J segment 2 bases; nucleotides outside the gene matches: 10. DNA of the CDR3: TGTGCCAGCAGCGGACCCGGGACAGACACTGGGGCCAACGTCCTGACTTTC. Amino acid sequence: CASSGPGTDTGANVLTF.

V and J are TRBV2 and TRBJ2-3, with TRBD1 as a possible D gene (5 bases). The germline V and J ends were trimmed by 4 bases and 2 bases, with 16 bases remaining between them. The CDR3 covers 16 residues. Germline CDR1 reads SNHLY; CDR2 reads FYNNEI. This chain's CDR3 is CASSGARASLTDTQYF. The CDR3 DNA reads as TGTGCCAGCAGTGGGGCCAGGGCCTCACTCACAGATACGCAGTATTTT.

This chain uses TRBV29-1 with TRBJ2-7; 7 nucleotides agree with TRBD1. Trimming removed 3 bases from V and 3 bases from J; junction bases left unmatched: 14. The germline V gene encodes CDR1 SQVTM and CDR2 ANQGSEA. The CDR3 has 16 amino acids. CDR3 coding DNA: TGCAGCGTTGAGATGATGTTGGGGGACAGAGACTACGAGCAGTACTTC. It yields the protein CSVEMMLGDRDYEQYF.

The J gene is TRBJ2-1, the V gene TRBV11-2; D is undetermined. The V end lost 2 bases, the J end lost 5 bases, and 10 bases lay between the germline ends. This CDR3 spans 14 amino acids. Germline lookup yields CDR1 SGHAT and CDR2 FQNNGV. CDR3 in amino acids: CASSLLENDNEQFF. For the CDR3, the DNA is TGTGCCAGCAGCTTACTTGAGAACGACAATGAGCAGTTCTTC.

The CDR3 DNA reads TGTGCCAGCAGCCCGAATGGGGTGGAGCAGTACTTC. Its translation is CASSPNGVEQYF. The rearrangement joins TRBV3-1 to TRBJ2-7; D is ambiguous. The V end was cut by 4 bases, the J end by 7 bases, with 11 bases between. Germline V gene sequence: CDR1 LGHDT, CDR2 YNNKEL (reference sequence). The CDR3 is made up of 12 amino acids.

The chain joins TRBV27 to TRBJ1-5; TRBD1 agrees at 9 bases. Looked up from germline, CDR1 is MNHEY and CDR2 is SMNVEV (reference sequence). Trimming cost V 6 bases and J 3 bases; bases outside gene matches: 9. The CDR3 runs 16 residues. The CDR3 DNA follows: TGTGCCAGCAGCCGGACCGGGACAGGGTACAATCAGCCCCAGCATTTT. Protein product: CASSRTGTGYNQPQHF.

The genes are TRBV19 and TRBJ1-3; D is uncertain. V gave up 3 bases and J gave up 0 bases, with 9 bases separating them. CDR3 length: 15 residues. Germline CDR1 reads LNHDA; CDR2 reads SQIVND (reference sequence). In DNA, the CDR3 is TGTGCCAGTAGTATTATGGTGAACTCTGGAAACACCATATATTTT. This translates into CASSIMVNSGNTIYF.

The V and J genes are TRBV2 and TRBJ1-1; 7 bases are a match to TRBD1. Germline V gives CDR1 SNHLY, CDR2 FYNNEI. Trimming cost V 3 bases and J 4 bases; bases outside gene matches: 5. The CDR3 is 14 residues long. CDR3 sequence reads: CASSDLPGGTEAFF. CDR3 nucleotides: TGTGCCAGCAGTGATTTGCCAGGGGGCACTGAAGCTTTCTTT. Complete variable domain (other parts from reference TRBV2 and TRBJ1-1): EPEVTQTPSHQVTQMGQEVILRCVPISNHLYFYWYRQILGQKVEFLVSFYNNEISEKSEIFDDQFSVERPDGSNFTLKIRSTKLEDSAMYFCASSDLPGGTEAFFGQGTRLTVV.

The V and J genes are TRBV11-2 and TRBJ2-7, with D hard to call. This CDR3 is built from 15 residues. The germline gives CDR1 SGHAT, CDR2 FQNNGV. V was clipped by 5 bases and J by 5 bases, with 19 bases between them. CDR3 sequence reads: CASSPRTVLNHEQYF. The CDR3 region has the DNA TGTGCCAGCAGCCCGAGGACGGTTTTGAACCACGAGCAGTACTTC.

The chain recombines TRBV5-1 with TRBJ2-2; D gene uncertain. Trimming took 10 bases from V and 5 from J, leaving 18 bases between them. This CDR3 comprises 14 residues. Germline CDR1 is SGHRS and CDR2 is YFSETQ. This CDR3 reads CAARGEDWTGELFF. In DNA, the CDR3 is TGCGCCGCGCGCGGAGAAGATTGGACCGGGGAGCTGTTTTTT.

This clonotype appeared once. The V and J genes are TRBV20-1 and TRBJ2-1; D gene ambiguous. Trimming stripped 0 bases from V and 5 bases from J, with 14 bases between. CDR1 is DFQATT and CDR2 is SNEGSKA in the germline V gene (reference sequence). CDR3 length: 15 amino acids. The CDR3 DNA sequence: TGCAGTGCTAGAGATGCTCCTGGACCAAACAATGAGCAGTTCTTC. It specifies CSARDAPGPNNEQFF.

This clonotype was detected only once. The chain joins TRBV27 to TRBJ1-4; possibly TRBD1 for D (5 bases). In germline, CDR1 is MNHEY, CDR2 SMNVEV (reference sequence). CDR3 size: 14 residues. With 7 bases removed from V and 5 bases from J, the gap between germline ends came to 14 bases. The CDR3 DNA is TGTGCCAGCACCTTTGGGGGGATCAATGAAAAACTGTTTTTT. Translation gives CASTFGGINEKLFF.

The J gene is TRBJ1-1, the V gene TRBV27; TRBD1 aligns across 8 bases. The CDR3 contains 15 residues. Trimming removed 4 bases from V and 9 bases from J; junction bases left unmatched: 13. Germline loops: CDR1 MNHEY, CDR2 SMNVEV (reference sequence). For the CDR3, the DNA is TGTGCCAGCAGTTCTATCCCCCCGGGGACAGGAAAAGCTTTCTTT. Protein product: CASSSIPPGTGKAFF.

The rearrangement links TRBV20-1 to TRBJ1-1; tentative D call: TRBD1 (5 bases). The CDR3 has 14 amino acids. The germline V and J ends were trimmed by 1 base and 3 bases, with 12 bases remaining between them. Per germline, CDR1 DFQATT and CDR2 SNEGSKA (reference sequence). CDR3 nucleotide sequence: TGCAGTGCTAGAGTAGGGGTTGGGGACACTGAAGCTTTCTTT. Its translation is CSARVGVGDTEAFF.

CDR3 sequence reads: CAWSSSYNEQFF. CDR3 bases: TGTGCCTGGAGTTCTTCCTACAATGAGCAGTTCTTC. This rearrangement joins TRBV30 to TRBJ2-1, with D uncertain. The CDR3 is made up of 12 amino acids. Trimming took off 2 bases at V and 1 base at J, with 3 bases between the two ends. Germline CDR1 is GTSNPN and CDR2 is SVGIG (reference sequence).

The genes are TRBV4-1 and TRBJ2-5; no firm D call. This CDR3 is built from 14 residues. Looked up from germline, CDR1 is MGHRA and CDR2 is YSYEKL. V was cut by 0 bases and J by 4 bases, with 9 bases left in between. Here the CDR3 reads CASSQEGAGETQYF. The CDR3, as DNA: TGCGCCAGCAGCCAAGAGGGCGCCGGAGAGACCCAGTACTTC.

The CDR3 loop is CASSRPPETGLAETQYF. As DNA, the CDR3 is TGTGCCAGCTCACGCCCCCCGGAGACAGGCCTCGCGGAGACCCAGTACTTC. The V call is TRBV18, the J call TRBJ2-5; D is possibly TRBD1 (6 bases). The V gene's germline CDR1 is KGHSH and CDR2 LQKENI. This CDR3 has 17 amino acids. Deletions cut 4 bases from V and 5 bases from J, with 23 bases between.

This chain uses TRBV28 with TRBJ1-1, with D hard to call. Trimming shortened V by 11 bases and J by 4 bases, and 23 bases separated the two germline ends. CDR3 length: 15 residues. Germline V lookup: CDR1 MDHEN, CDR2 SYDVKM. The CDR3 protein is CAASYSSPSGTEAFF. CDR3 coding DNA: TGTGCCGCCAGCTACTCTTCTCCCTCGGGCACTGAAGCTTTCTTT.

The V call is TRBV12-3 or TRBV12-4, the J call TRBJ2-7; D gene unclear. V lost 4 bases and J 2 bases, leaving 9 bases between the germline ends. The CDR3 has 13 amino acids. The CDR3 loop is CASSSLYTYEQYF. CDR3 bases: TGTGCCAGCAGTTCGTTATATACCTACGAGCAGTACTTC.

The V call is TRBV6-5, the J call TRBJ2-7; 7 positions match TRBD1. The V gene's germline CDR1 is MNHEY and CDR2 SVGAGI. Trimming at V came to 6 bases and at J to 5 bases, leaving 13 bases not matched to a gene. The CDR3 runs to 15 residues. The DNA of the CDR3 is TGTGCCAGCAGCAGAGAGACAGGGTCGGGACACGAGCAGTACTTC. Translating gives CASSRETGSGHEQYF.

This chain connects TRBV27 to TRBJ1-4; D gene ambiguous. Trimming cost V 2 bases and J 3 bases, with 7 bases left between them. This CDR3 region has 14 residues. The germline gives CDR1 MNHEY, CDR2 SMNVEV (reference sequence). The DNA of the CDR3 is TGTGCCAGCAGTTTAGTCGGATCTAATGAAAAACTGTTTTTT. This translates into CASSLVGSNEKLFF.

The rearrangement links TRBV30 to TRBJ1-1; 10 positions match TRBD1. The CDR3 sequence is 14 residues long. J lost 4 bases, V lost 2 bases, and 4 bases had no gene match. The V gene's germline CDR1 is GTSNPN and CDR2 SVGIG (reference sequence). CDR3 region: CAWSTGQGSTEAFF. The CDR3, as DNA: TGTGCCTGGAGTACGGGACAGGGGAGCACTGAAGCTTTCTTT.

The chain has TRBV4-1 and TRBJ2-1; either TRBD1 or TRBD2 may fit D (6 bases each). V lost 6 bases and J lost 8, with 23 bases in between. The CDR3 consists of 16 residues. From germline, CDR1 is MGHRA and CDR2 YSYEKL. The CDR3 region has the DNA TGCGCCAGCAGTCTCGAACAAGGGGGGCCGGGGGATGAGCAGTTCTTC. Translated, it gives CASSLEQGGPGDEQFF.

The chain couples TRBV9 to TRBJ1-5; TRBD1 is a possible D gene (6 bases). Germline loops: CDR1 SGDLS, CDR2 YYNGEE. This CDR3 is built from 16 residues. Trimming removed 3 bases at V and 6 bases at J, with 19 bases between. The CDR3 loop is CASSGGTLEGGQPQHF. The CDR3, as DNA: TGTGCCAGCAGCGGTGGGACTCTCGAGGGGGGTCAGCCCCAGCATTTT.

This chain links TRBV6-4 with TRBJ2-2, with 8 bases matching TRBD2. With V trimmed by 8 bases and J by 6 bases, 8 bases remained unmatched. CDR1 MRHNA and CDR2 SNTAGT come from the germline V gene. The CDR3 totals 14 residues. CDR3 in amino acids: CASSRTSLAGELFF. CDR3 bases: TGTGCCAGCTCTAGGACTAGCCTCGCCGGGGAGCTGTTTTTT.

This clonotype has only a few counts. This chain uses TRBV5-4 with TRBJ2-1; no reliable D call. In germline, CDR1 is SGHNT, CDR2 YYREEE (reference sequence). Trimming left V 0 bases short and J 3 bases short, with 4 bases between. The CDR3 contains 13 residues. CDR3 region: CASSLEVYNEQFF. CDR3 sequence (DNA): TGTGCCAGCAGCTTGGAGGTCTACAATGAGCAGTTCTTC.